The next 9 T cell receptor beta chains were all read from a single sample in a study of radiotherapy plus CTLA-4 blockade in lung cancer. Here immunoSEQ multiplex PCR was the method, and the copy in TCRdb shows in-frame clones only, minus some. The repertoire holds some 38,000 clones, with 70% to 75% as singletons. The sequenced sample was peripheral blood, obtained from a patient treated with radiotherapy plus ipilimumab. The source of these receptors is a human donor with non-small cell lung cancer who had stable disease on radiotherapy plus ipilimumab.

The chain joins TRBV29-1 to TRBJ2-2; D remains ambiguous. The V and J ends lost 7 bases and 3 bases respectively, with 9 bases between them. Germline-derived CDR1 and CDR2 are SQVTM and ANQGSEA. The CDR3 runs to 12 residues. CDR3 nucleotides: TGCAGCGCCTCAGGAGACACCGGGGAGCTGTTTTTT. Translating it yields CSASGDTGELFF.

V usage is TRBV29-1 and J usage is TRBJ2-5, with D perhaps TRBD1 or TRBD2 (6 bases each). Germline V gives CDR1 SQVTM, CDR2 ANQGSEA. This CDR3 has 16 amino acids. Between the trimmed V and J ends, which lost 3 bases and 1 base, there was a span of 18 bases. The CDR3 DNA is TGCAGCGTTGATGGTTGGGGGGCCGGTTCCCAAGAGACCCAGTACTTC. It codes for CSVDGWGAGSQETQYF.

This clone has just a few counts. The DNA of the CDR3 is TGTGCCAGTAGTATACTGGGAGGCGAGAATTCACCCCTCCACTTT. Its protein product is CASSILGGENSPLHF. V and J are TRBV19 and TRBJ1-6; D remains ambiguous. Germline V CDR1 and CDR2: LNHDA, SQIVND (reference sequence). Trimming stripped 2 bases from V and 7 bases from J, with 12 bases between. The CDR3 consists of 15 residues.

The chain is built from TRBV20-1 and TRBJ1-2; D possibly corresponds to TRBD1 (5 bases). The CDR3 length is 11 residues. Trimming stripped 3 bases from V and 9 bases from J, with 11 bases between. Germline CDR1 DFQATT, CDR2 SNEGSKA (reference sequence). CDR3 DNA: TGCAGTGCTAGTCAAGACAGCAGCTACACCTTC. Protein product: CSASQDSSYTF.

The chain couples TRBV4-1 to TRBJ2-7; TRBD2 is a possible D gene (7 bases). This CDR3 contains 16 residues. Germline V gives CDR1 MGHRA, CDR2 YSYEKL. Trimming took 0 bases from V and 2 from J, leaving 14 bases between them. CDR3 bases: TGCGCCAGCAGCCAAGATGGGGGGGCCACCCCCTACGAGCAGTACTTC. Its translation: CASSQDGGATPYEQYF.

J is TRBJ2-4 and V is TRBV19; TRBD2 agrees at 9 bases. The CDR3 sequence is 15 residues long. In germline, CDR1 is LNHDA, CDR2 SQIVND (reference sequence). The V gene end was trimmed by 7 bases and the J gene end by 0 bases; junction bases not matched to a gene: 4. This CDR3 reads CASNGGGVAKNIQYF. CDR3 nucleotides: TGTGCCAGTAATGGCGGGGGGGTAGCCAAAAACATTCAGTACTTC. The variable domain in full, completed from reference TRBV19 and TRBJ2-4, reads DGGITQSPKYLFRKEGQNVTLSCEQNLNHDAMYWYRQDPGQGLRLIYYSQIVNDFQKGDIAEGYSVSREKKESFPLTVTSAQKNPTAFYLCASNGGGVAKNIQYFGAGTRLSVL.

This chain links TRBV6-6 with TRBJ1-5, with 8 bases lining up with TRBD1. The germline V gene has CDR1 MNHNY and CDR2 SVGAGI (reference sequence). The V segment lost 4 bases and the J segment 7 bases; nucleotides outside the gene matches: 3. The CDR3 extends over 13 amino acids. The CDR3 reads CASSSSGGQPQHF. CDR3 bases: TGTGCCAGCAGTTCGTCAGGGGGCCAGCCCCAGCATTTT.

The genes are TRBV11-2 and TRBJ2-3; 7 nucleotides match TRBD2. V lost 5 bases, J lost 5 bases, and 13 bases stayed unmatched. The CDR3 sequence is 16 residues long. Germline V CDR1 and CDR2: SGHAT, FQNNGV. The CDR3 sequence is CASSPSQRGARDTQYF. CDR3 in DNA: TGTGCCAGCAGCCCTTCTCAGCGGGGAGCAAGAGATACGCAGTATTTT.

Note on this clone: The sample holds other DNA sequences that translate to the same CDR3. The chain is built from TRBV2 and TRBJ1-1, with a tentative D call TRBD1 (6 bases). This CDR3 is built from 16 residues. Trimming shortened V by 4 bases and J by 6 bases, and 21 bases separated the two germline ends. Per germline, CDR1 SNHLY and CDR2 FYNNEI. The CDR3 region is CASSGMEGVWGAEAFF. The DNA for the CDR3 is TGTGCCAGCAGTGGGATGGAGGGGGTATGGGGGGCTGAAGCTTTCTTT. Complete variable domain (other parts from reference TRBV2 and TRBJ1-1): EPEVTQTPSHQVTQMGQEVILRCVPISNHLYFYWYRQILGQKVEFLVSFYNNEISEKSEIFDDQFSVERPDGSNFTLKIRSTKLEDSAMYFCASSGMEGVWGAEAFFGQGTRLTVV.